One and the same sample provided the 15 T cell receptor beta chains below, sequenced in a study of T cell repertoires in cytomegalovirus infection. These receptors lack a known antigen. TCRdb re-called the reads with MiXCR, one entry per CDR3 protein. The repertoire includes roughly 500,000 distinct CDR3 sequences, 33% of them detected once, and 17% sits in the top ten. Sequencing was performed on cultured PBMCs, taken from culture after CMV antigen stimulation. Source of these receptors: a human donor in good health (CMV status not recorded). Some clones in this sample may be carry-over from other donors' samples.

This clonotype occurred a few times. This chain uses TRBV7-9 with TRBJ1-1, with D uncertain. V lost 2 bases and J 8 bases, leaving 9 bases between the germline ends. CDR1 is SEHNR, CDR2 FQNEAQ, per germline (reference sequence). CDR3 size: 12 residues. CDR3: CASSLTSEEAFF. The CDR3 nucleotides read TGTGCCAGCAGCTTAACGAGCGAAGAAGCTTTCTTT.

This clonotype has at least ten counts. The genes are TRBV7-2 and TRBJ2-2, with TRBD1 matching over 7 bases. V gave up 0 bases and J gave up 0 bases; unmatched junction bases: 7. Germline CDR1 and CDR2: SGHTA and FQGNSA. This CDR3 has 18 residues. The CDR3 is CASSLAIRTGTNTGELFF. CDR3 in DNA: TGTGCCAGCAGCTTAGCAATCCGGACAGGCACGAACACCGGGGAGCTGTTTTTT.

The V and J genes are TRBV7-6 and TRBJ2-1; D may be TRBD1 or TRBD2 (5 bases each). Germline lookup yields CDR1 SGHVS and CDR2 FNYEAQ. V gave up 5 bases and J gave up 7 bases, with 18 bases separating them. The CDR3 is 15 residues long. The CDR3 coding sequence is TGTGCCAGCAGCCCCTTGGGGGAGACCTGGAATGAGCAGTTCTTC. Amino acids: CASSPLGETWNEQFF.

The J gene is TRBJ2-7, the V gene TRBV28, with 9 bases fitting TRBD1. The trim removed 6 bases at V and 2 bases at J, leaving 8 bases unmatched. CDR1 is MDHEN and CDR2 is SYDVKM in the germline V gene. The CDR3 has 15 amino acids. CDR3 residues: CASSPGQGIAYEQYF. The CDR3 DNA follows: TGTGCCAGCAGCCCGGGACAGGGAATTGCCTACGAGCAGTACTTC.

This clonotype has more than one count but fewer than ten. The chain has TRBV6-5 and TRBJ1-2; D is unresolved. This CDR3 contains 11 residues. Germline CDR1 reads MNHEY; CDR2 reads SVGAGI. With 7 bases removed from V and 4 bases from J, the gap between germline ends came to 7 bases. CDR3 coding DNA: TGTGCCAGCACTGGAGGCTATGGCTACACCTTC. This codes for CASTGGYGYTF.

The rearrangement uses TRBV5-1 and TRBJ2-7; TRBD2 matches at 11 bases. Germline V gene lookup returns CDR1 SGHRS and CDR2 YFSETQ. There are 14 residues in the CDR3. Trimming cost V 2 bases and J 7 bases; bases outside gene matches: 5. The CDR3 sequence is CASSFLAGGREQYF. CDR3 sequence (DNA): TGCGCCAGCAGCTTTCTAGCGGGAGGACGAGAGCAGTACTTC. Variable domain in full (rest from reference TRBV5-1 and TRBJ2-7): KAGVTQTPRYLIKTRGQQVTLSCSPISGHRSVSWYQQTPGQGLQFLFEYFSETQRNKGNFPGRFSGRQFSNSRSEMNVSTLELGDSALYLCASSFLAGGREQYFGPGTRLTVT.

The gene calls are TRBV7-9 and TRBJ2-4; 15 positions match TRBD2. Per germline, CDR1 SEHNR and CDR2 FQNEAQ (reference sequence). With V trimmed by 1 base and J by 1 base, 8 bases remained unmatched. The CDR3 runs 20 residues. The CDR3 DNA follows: TGTGCCAGCAGCTTAGGGAGGGGACTAGCGGGAGGAACTGCCAAAAACATTCAGTACTTC. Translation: CASSLGRGLAGGTAKNIQYF.

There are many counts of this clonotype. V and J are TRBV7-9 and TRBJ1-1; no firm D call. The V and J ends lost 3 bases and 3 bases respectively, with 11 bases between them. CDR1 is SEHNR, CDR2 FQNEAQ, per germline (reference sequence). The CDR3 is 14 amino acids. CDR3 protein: CASSLDGYYTEAFF. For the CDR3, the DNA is TGTGCCAGCAGCTTGGACGGCTATTACACTGAAGCTTTCTTT.

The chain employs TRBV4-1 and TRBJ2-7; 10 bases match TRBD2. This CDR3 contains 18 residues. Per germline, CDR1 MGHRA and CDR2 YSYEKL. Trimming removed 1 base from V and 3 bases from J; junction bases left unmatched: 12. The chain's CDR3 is CASSQATLLAGTYYEQYV. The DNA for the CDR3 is TGCGCCAGCAGCCAAGCCACACTACTAGCGGGAACCTACTACGAGCAGTACGTC.

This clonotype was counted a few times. The CDR3 spells CASSLYGGETQYF. As DNA, the CDR3 is TGTGCCAGCAGCTTGTACGGAGGAGAGACCCAGTACTTC. V usage is TRBV5-6 and J usage is TRBJ2-5; D may be TRBD2 (5 bases). Between the trimmed V and J ends, which lost 1 base and 4 bases, there was a span of 8 bases. CDR3 size: 13 residues. Per the germline V gene, CDR1 is SGHDT and CDR2 is YYEEEE.

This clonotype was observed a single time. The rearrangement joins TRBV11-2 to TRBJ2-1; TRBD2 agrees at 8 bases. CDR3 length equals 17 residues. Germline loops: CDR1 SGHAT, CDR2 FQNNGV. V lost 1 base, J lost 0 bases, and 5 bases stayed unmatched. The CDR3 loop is CASSLGNSGDSYNEQFF. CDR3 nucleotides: TGTGCCAGCAGCTTAGGAAATAGCGGGGACTCCTACAATGAGCAGTTCTTC.

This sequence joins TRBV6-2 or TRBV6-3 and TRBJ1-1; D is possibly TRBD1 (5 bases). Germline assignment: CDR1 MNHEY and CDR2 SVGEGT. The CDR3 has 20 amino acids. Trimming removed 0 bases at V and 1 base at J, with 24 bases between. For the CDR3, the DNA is TGTGCCAGCAGTTACTCACCCCCCGTAATCGACAGAGAAAGGAACACTGAAGCTTTCTTT. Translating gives CASSYSPPVIDRERNTEAFF.

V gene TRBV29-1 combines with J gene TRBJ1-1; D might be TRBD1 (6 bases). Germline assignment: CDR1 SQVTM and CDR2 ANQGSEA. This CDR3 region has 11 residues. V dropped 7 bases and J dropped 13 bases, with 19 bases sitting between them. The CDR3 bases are TGCAGCGATGAGGGGGTTATAGGGGTTTTCTTT. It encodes CSDEGVIGVFF.

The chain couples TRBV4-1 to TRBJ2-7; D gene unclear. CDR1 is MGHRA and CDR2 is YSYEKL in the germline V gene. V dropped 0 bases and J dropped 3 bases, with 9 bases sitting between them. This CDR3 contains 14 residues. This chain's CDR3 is CASSQDARYYEQYF. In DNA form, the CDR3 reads TGCGCCAGCAGCCAAGATGCCAGGTACTACGAGCAGTACTTC.

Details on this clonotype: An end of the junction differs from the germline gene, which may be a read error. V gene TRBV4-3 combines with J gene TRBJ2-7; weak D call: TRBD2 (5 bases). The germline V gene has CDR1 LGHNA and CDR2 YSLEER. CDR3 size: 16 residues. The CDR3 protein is CASSQGQAKGEGVLHF. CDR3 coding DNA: TGCGCCAGCAGCCAAGGTCAGGCCAAGGGTGAGGGCGTTCTGCACTTC.